One T cell receptor (beta chain) is described in this entry. What it binds is not known. Repertoires were generated with immunoSEQ multiplex PCR, while TCRdb's copy carries only in-frame clones and drops some. The sample gives fewer than 75,000 clones, approximately 90% of which show up once; approximately 0.67% is in the top ten. These data are taken from a study of OX40 agonist ivuxolimab in advanced cancers. Looking at the study overall: Patients enrolled in dose escalation were diagnosed with hepatocellular carcinoma, melanoma, renal cell or head and neck cancer. Mean age around 64 years, range 23 to 79; roughly 82% male.

Between the trimmed V and J ends, which lost 5 bases and 6 bases, there was a span of 18 bases. Germline V gives CDR1 SEHNR, CDR2 FQNEAQ (reference sequence). The CDR3 is 15 amino acids. Overall study findings and caveats: Clonal expansion was among the lowest in partial responders at 0.1-3.0 mg/kg, especially CD8+.

The TCR was taken from an adult with an advanced solid tumor such as melanoma, head and neck, liver or kidney cancer. Sequenced material: CD4+ or CD8+ T cells sorted from blood, taken in a trial of the OX40 agonist ivuxolimab. The V gene is TRBV7-9, the J gene TRBJ2-3, with D perhaps TRBD2 (6 bases). The CDR3: CASSLGQGGTDTQYF. Here the CDR3 DNA reads TGTGCCAGCAGCCTGGGGCAGGGAGGAACCGATACGCAGTATTTT. The full variable domain, its missing parts supplied by reference TRBV7-9 and TRBJ2-3, is DTGVSQNPRHKITKRGQNVTFRCDPISEHNRLYWYRQTLGQGPEFLTYFQNEAQLEKSRLLSDRFSAERPKGSFSTLEIQRTEQGDSAMYLCASSLGQGGTDTQYFGPGTRLTVL.